This is a list of T cell receptor beta chains from one sample in a study of CD4 T cells in relation to SARS-CoV-2 and coronaviruses. Clones were read by immunoSEQ multiplex PCR, and TCRdb kept only the in-frame ones, dropping some. The sample includes around 37,000 clones, 70% to 90% of them seen just once. What was sequenced was memory CD4+ T cells from PBMCs. All receptors come from an adult with COVID-19. Each CDR3 is given with its conserved first and last residue. A D gene is named only where the DNA matches it firmly. A clone size is listed for some rows: how often the clone was seen (once, few, many), or a class if it is expanded.

CDR3 length,clone size,V gene,D gene,J gene,CDR3 DNA,CDR3 protein
10,few,TRBV20-1,.,TRBJ2-5,TGCAGTGGGTCCCAAGAGACCCAGTACTTC,CSGSQETQYF
15,.,TRBV15,TRBD1,TRBJ1-2,TGTGCCACCAGCACCGGGACAGGGGTAATTCAGGGCTACACCTTC,CATSTGTGVIQGYTF
15,.,TRBV5-1,.,TRBJ2-6,TGCGCCAGCAGCTTGTTAGAGGCTGGGGCCAACGTCCTGACTTTC,CASSLLEAGANVLTF
12,.,TRBV6-5,.,TRBJ2-3,TGTGCCAGCAGTTCTCCCACAGATACGCAGTATTTT,CASSSPTDTQYF
15,.,TRBV5-1,TRBD2,TRBJ2-2,TGCGCCAGCAGCTTAGCGGGAGTGAACACCGGGGAGCTGTTTTTT,CASSLAGVNTGELFF
18,once,TRBV6-2/TRBV6-3,.,TRBJ2-2,TGTGCCAGCAGTTGGAACAGGGCCCGCGAAATTGGCACCGGGGAGCTGTTTTTT,CASSWNRAREIGTGELFF
13,.,TRBV5-1,.,TRBJ2-7,TGCGCCAGCAGCGGGGCTACGGGAGATGAGCAGTACTTC,CASSGATGDEQYF
16,.,TRBV7-2,TRBD1,TRBJ2-2,TGTGCCAGCAGTTTTCAGGGGGCGCGGAACACCGGGGAGCTGTTTTTT,CASSFQGARNTGELFF
13,.,TRBV18,.,TRBJ2-7,TGTGCCAGCTCACGGTCCAGGGGTAGAGAGCAGTACTTC,CASSRSRGREQYF
15,.,TRBV3-1/TRBV3-2,.,TRBJ1-1,TGTGCCAGCAGCCAAGATAAGGGGCTATACACTGAAGCTTTCTTT,CASSQDKGLYTEAFF
15,.,TRBV28,TRBD1,TRBJ2-2,TGTGCCAGCAGTTTCTCGACAGGGGGAAAGGGGGAGCTGTTTTTT,CASSFSTGGKGELFF
16,.,TRBV7-2,.,TRBJ1-6,TGTGCCAGCACCCACCAGGACAGTTCCTATAATTCACCCCTCCACTTT,CASTHQDSSYNSPLHF
15,.,TRBV6-2/TRBV6-3,.,TRBJ1-2,TGTGCCAGCAGCACCATCCGGGATCCAGCCAATGGCTACACCTTC,CASSTIRDPANGYTF
16,few,TRBV2,TRBD1,TRBJ2-2,TGTGCCAGCAGTGAAGGGACAGGGCCGTACACCGGGGAGCTGTTTTTT,CASSEGTGPYTGELFF
13,.,TRBV2,.,TRBJ1-1,TGTGCCAGCAGGGACCCAGTTCGGACTGAAGCTTTCTTT,CASRDPVRTEAFF
16,few,TRBV10-3,TRBD1,TRBJ2-3,TGTGCCATCAGAGCAACCGGGACAGGGGGCACAGATACGCAGTATTTT,CAIRATGTGGTDTQYF
13,once,TRBV7-8,.,TRBJ1-2,TGTGCCAGCAGCCGACAGGAACTTTATGGCTACACCTTC,CASSRQELYGYTF
13,.,TRBV28,.,TRBJ2-1,TGTGCCAGCAGTTTATGGGAGTACAATGAGCAGTTCTTC,CASSLWEYNEQFF
13,.,TRBV18,.,TRBJ1-5,TGTGCCAGCTCACCATCCCTGGATCAGCCCCAGCATTTT,CASSPSLDQPQHF
15,.,TRBV4-1,.,TRBJ1-5,TGCGCCAGCAGCCGAGGAACAGTAGTTGCGGAGCCCCAGCATTTT,CASSRGTVVAEPQHF
14,.,TRBV5-1,TRBD2,TRBJ2-7,TGCGCCAGCAAAGACGCTAGCGGGACCTACGAGCAGTACTTC,CASKDASGTYEQYF
14,once,TRBV7-8,TRBD2,TRBJ2-3,TGTGCCAGCAGCTACGGACTAGACACAGATACGCAGTATTTT,CASSYGLDTDTQYF
12,.,TRBV29-1,.,TRBJ1-5,TGCAGCGTTGTGACGGGCAATCAGCCCCAGCATTTT,CSVVTGNQPQHF
16,few,TRBV6-1,.,TRBJ1-4,TGTGCCAGCAGTGAATTCCAGGGGAAGGTAAATGAAAAACTGTTTTTT,CASSEFQGKVNEKLFF
15,.,TRBV5-1,TRBD2,TRBJ2-1,TGCGCCAGCAGCTTCACTAGCGGGGGATACAATGAGCAGTTCTTC,CASSFTSGGYNEQFF
14,.,TRBV7-3,.,TRBJ2-3,TGTGCCAGCAGCTTAACGACTAGCACAGATACGCAGTATTTT,CASSLTTSTDTQYF
14,.,TRBV11-2,.,TRBJ1-2,TGTGCCAGCAGTTTACCGGGACGGCGCTATGGCTACACCTTC,CASSLPGRRYGYTF
14,.,TRBV6-5,.,TRBJ1-2,TGTGCCAGCAACCAGGGTAACGGAGACTATGGCTACACCTTC,CASNQGNGDYGYTF
16,.,TRBV4-3,TRBD1,TRBJ1-1,TGCGCCAGCAGCCACTCAGGGGGACACCGCCCCGCTGAAGCTTTCTTT,CASSHSGGHRPAEAFF
11,.,TRBV6-5,.,TRBJ2-3,TGTGCCAGCAGTTACGACTCCACGCAGTATTTT,CASSYDSTQYF
18,.,TRBV19,TRBD1,TRBJ1-5,TGTGCCAGTAGGCAATCCGGGACAGGGGATGGTATCAATCAGCCCCAGCATTTT,CASRQSGTGDGINQPQHF
12,.,TRBV19,.,TRBJ1-2,TGTGCCAGTAGGGATACGGGCTATGGCTACACCTTC,CASRDTGYGYTF
13,.,TRBV30,.,TRBJ2-1,TGTGCCTGGAGTGATGTAGGGGGCAATGAGCAGTTCTTC,CAWSDVGGNEQFF